This T cell receptor beta chain derives from a study of T cells after posttransplantation cyclophosphamide. Cyclophosphamide on days +3 and +4 followed busulfan-fludarabine conditioning and a marrow graft. Study observations and caveats: TRB clonality was highly associated with recipient CMV seropositivity and reactivation. Later post-transplant blood repertoires were often dominated by donor CD8+ memory clones.

Note on this clone: The target antigen is unknown.

TCRdb's copy holds only in-frame clones and misses some; the assay was immunoSEQ multiplex PCR. The table lists around 18,000 clones, 75% to 80% of them singletons, with under 35% in the top ten. There are 16 residues in the CDR3. With 4 bases clipped from V and 5 bases from J, the junction kept 9 bases outside the gene matches. Germline CDR1 is SGHAT and CDR2 is FQDESV (reference sequence). The receptor comes from a female patient in her thirties or forties who received an allogeneic stem cell transplant from a related donor, was CMV-positive, and had no GVHD. Part of the T cell pool may stem from the graft donor. The chain couples TRBV11-1 to TRBJ2-1, with 9 bases lining up with TRBD2. This material consisted of CD8+ T cells sorted from PBMCs, taken 1903 days after a stem cell transplant with posttransplant cyclophosphamide. The CDR3 reads CASSYPGGGADNEQFF. The CDR3 region has the DNA TGTGCCAGCAGCTATCCTGGCGGGGGGGCAGACAATGAGCAGTTCTTC. The variable domain in full, completed from reference TRBV11-1 and TRBJ2-1, reads EAEVAQSPRYKITEKSQAVAFWCDPISGHATLYWYRQILGQGPELLVQFQDESVVDDSQLPKDRFSAERLKGVDSTLKIQPAELGDSAMYLCASSYPGGGADNEQFFGPGTRLTVL.